This T cell receptor beta chain was captured in a study of neoadjuvant anti-PD-1 for oral cavity cancer. The protocol was immunoSEQ multiplex PCR, while the TCRdb copy is restricted to in-frame clones and leaves out a portion. The sample lists around 17,000 clones; around 60% were seen once. The patients had HPV-negative, locally advanced oral cavity squamous cell carcinoma. No culture or expansion preceded analysis of these blood cells. CDR3 length equals 13 residues. V was clipped by 1 base and J by 5 bases, with 8 bases between them. Germline values: CDR1 MGHRA, CDR2 YSYEKL. Here the sequenced sample was PBMCs, taken before nivolumab (anti-PD-1) treatment. V gene TRBV4-1 combines with J gene TRBJ1-2; perhaps TRBD1 as D (5 bases). The TCR comes from a person aged 35-80 years with oral cavity squamous cell carcinoma. The CDR3 coding sequence is TGCGCCAGCAGCCAAGCAGGGTTATATGGCTACACCTTC. It translates to CASSQAGLYGYTF.